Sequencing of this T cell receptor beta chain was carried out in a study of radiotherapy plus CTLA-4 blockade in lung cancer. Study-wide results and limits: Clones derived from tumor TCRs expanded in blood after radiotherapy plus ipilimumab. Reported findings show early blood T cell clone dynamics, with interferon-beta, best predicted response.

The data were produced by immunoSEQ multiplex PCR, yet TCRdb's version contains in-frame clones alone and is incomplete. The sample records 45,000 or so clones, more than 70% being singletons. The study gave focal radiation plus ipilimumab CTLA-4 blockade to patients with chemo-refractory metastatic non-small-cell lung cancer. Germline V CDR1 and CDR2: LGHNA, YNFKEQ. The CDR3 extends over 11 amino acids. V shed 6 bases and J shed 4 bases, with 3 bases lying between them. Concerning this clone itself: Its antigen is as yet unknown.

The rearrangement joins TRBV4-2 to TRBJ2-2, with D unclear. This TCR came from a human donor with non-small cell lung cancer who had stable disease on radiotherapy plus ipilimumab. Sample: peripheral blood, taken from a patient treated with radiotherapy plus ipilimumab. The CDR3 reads CASRFTGELFF. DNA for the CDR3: TGTGCCAGCAGGTTCACCGGGGAGCTGTTTTTT.